This T cell receptor beta chain was identified in a study of neoadjuvant anti-PD-1 for oral cavity cancer. Across the study: Patients without progression received a fourth nivolumab dose around day 43, then surgical resection on days 50-56. Findings and limits, study-wide: Only a few patients per response group were TCR-analyzed; validation needed.

These oral cavity squamous cell carcinomas were HPV-negative and locally advanced. Blood cells were analyzed directly, without culture or expansion. Notes on this clone: Its specificity is not known.

Libraries were prepared by immunoSEQ multiplex PCR; TCRdb keeps only in-frame clonotypes and omits some of them. The profile shows tens of thousands of clones, 65% to 85% of them singletons. The V segment lost 5 bases and the J segment 4 bases; nucleotides outside the gene matches: 13. The CDR3 sequence is 19 residues long. Germline CDR1 and CDR2: SGHNT and YENEEA. The chain carries TRBV11-3 and TRBJ2-2; the match to TRBD2 covers 13 bases. The clonotype originates from a person aged 35 to 85 with oral cavity squamous cell carcinoma. The sample was PBMCs, taken before nivolumab (anti-PD-1) treatment. CDR3 sequence reads: CASSPGFTSGRAATGELFF. The CDR3, as DNA: TGTGCCAGCAGCCCCGGGTTTACTAGCGGGAGGGCCGCCACCGGGGAGCTGTTTTTT.